What follows are 17 T cell receptor beta chains derived from one specimen sequenced in a study of CD8 T cells in ankylosing spondylitis. Findings of the study overall: In ankylosing spondylitis blood, a motif of eight highly homologous TCR beta variants appeared characteristic.

One entry per CDR3 protein, called by TCRdb with MiXCR from the 5' RACE reads. The repertoire holds some 220,000 distinct CDR3 sequences, about 7% seen once, with 13% to 15% in the top ten. The antigens these receptors bind are not known. Sequencing used blood, either unsorted or a sorted T cell fraction (not recorded which). The origin of the receptors is a male donor with ankylosing spondylitis.

This clonotype has a count of ten or more. The chain carries TRBV2 and TRBJ2-2; D gene unclear. The CDR3 length is 15 residues. V lost 6 bases to trimming and J lost 4 bases, with 15 bases between them. Germline CDR1 is SNHLY and CDR2 is FYNNEI. This chain's CDR3 is CASRGWLERTGELFF. The CDR3 DNA sequence: TGTGCCAGCAGGGGGTGGTTGGAACGCACCGGGGAGCTGTTTTTT.

This clonotype showed up just once. The CDR3 sequence is CASSLASGTGHRKNF. The CDR3 DNA is TGTGCCAGCAGCTTAGCTTCCGGGACAGGCCATCGTAAGAACTTC. The genes are TRBV12-1 and TRBJ2-7; the table's D gene call, TRBD1, was not cross checked with the DNA. TRBV12-1 is designated a pseudogene. The CDR3 has 15 amino acids.

The rearrangement uses TRBV6-2 or TRBV6-3 and TRBJ2-1; D is unclear. There are 13 residues in the CDR3. CDR1 and CDR2 from the germline V gene are MNHEY and SVGEGT. The V end lost 2 bases, the J end lost 8 bases, and 10 bases lay between the germline ends. CDR3 region: CASSYGPSYEQFF. The CDR3 nucleotides read TGTGCCAGCAGTTACGGACCCTCTTATGAGCAGTTCTTC.

The genes are TRBV4-3 and TRBJ2-7, with unresolved D. Germline CDR1 is LGHNA and CDR2 is YSLEER. Trimming removed 0 bases at V and 2 bases at J, with 11 bases between. CDR3 length: 15 residues. CDR3 sequence: CASSQDRGFTYEQYF. In DNA form, the CDR3 reads TGCGCCAGCAGCCAAGATCGAGGTTTTACCTACGAGCAGTACTTC.

This clonotype was observed many times. The chain has TRBV20-1 and TRBJ1-6; D is undetermined. CDR3 length: 16 amino acids. With 0 bases removed from V and 0 bases from J, the gap between germline ends came to 9 bases. Germline V gives CDR1 DFQATT, CDR2 SNEGSKA (reference sequence). The CDR3 DNA is TGCAGTGCTAGAGATCGGAGCGACTCCTATAATTCACCCCTCCACTTT. It codes for CSARDRSDSYNSPLHF.

This clonotype was found a few times. The genes are TRBV7-8 and TRBJ2-1, with unresolved D. V lost 3 bases and J 0 bases, leaving 9 bases between the germline ends. CDR3 length: 15 residues. Germline V CDR1 and CDR2: SGHVS, FQNEAQ. CDR3 in DNA: TGTGCCAGCAGCTTGTACTTCGGCTCCTACAATGAGCAGTTCTTC. Translated: CASSLYFGSYNEQFF.

The rearrangement uses TRBV14 and TRBJ2-1; D may be TRBD2 (6 bases). The V gene lost 3 bases and the J gene lost 4 bases, with 13 bases spanning the gap. The CDR3 totals 15 residues. The germline V gene encodes CDR1 SGHDN and CDR2 FVKESK. This CDR3 is CASSQNPGVYNEQFF. CDR3 nucleotides: TGTGCCAGCAGCCAGAATCCGGGGGTTTACAATGAGCAGTTCTTC.

This clonotype occurred many times. The J gene is TRBJ1-1, the V gene TRBV9; D is perhaps TRBD1 (6 bases). Germline assignment: CDR1 SGDLS and CDR2 YYNGEE. This CDR3 comprises 14 residues. Deletions cut 4 bases from V and 7 bases from J, with 17 bases between. The CDR3 DNA sequence: TGTGCCAGCAGCCTTACCGGGACATCTCTTGAAGCTTTCTTT. It translates to CASSLTGTSLEAFF.

This clonotype was detected many times. This chain joins TRBV6-1 and TRBJ2-7; possibly TRBD1 for D (6 bases). Per germline, CDR1 MNHNS and CDR2 SASEGT. The CDR3 is 16 residues long. Trimming removed 6 bases from V and 0 bases from J, with 18 bases in between. CDR3 nucleotide sequence: TGTGCCAGCAGACCCGGGCGAGGGACAAGCTCCTACGAGCAGTACTTC. Translated: CASRPGRGTSSYEQYF.

This clonotype was observed at least ten times. The chain joins TRBV4-3 to TRBJ2-1; perhaps D is TRBD1 or TRBD2 (5 bases each). V was trimmed by 1 base and J by 6 bases, leaving 16 bases between them. CDR3 length equals 16 residues. Per germline, CDR1 LGHNA and CDR2 YSLEER. CDR3 region: CASSQVLGVLSNEQFF. For the CDR3, the DNA is TGCGCCAGCAGCCAAGTTCTGGGGGTTCTAAGCAATGAGCAGTTCTTC.

This clonotype has more than one count but fewer than ten. The chain combines TRBV12-3 or TRBV12-4 with TRBJ2-1; D is possibly TRBD1 or TRBD2 (5 bases each). The V and J ends lost 6 bases and 5 bases respectively, with 14 bases between them. This CDR3 contains 14 residues. CDR3 in DNA: TGTGCCAGCAGATCCTTCCGGGGCCACAATGAGCAGTTCTTC. This gives the protein CASRSFRGHNEQFF.

The chain recombines TRBV25-1 with TRBJ1-4; D unclear. The CDR3 is made up of 15 amino acids. Germline lookup yields CDR1 MGHDK and CDR2 SYGVNS. Deletions cut 0 bases from V and 8 bases from J, with 13 bases between. The CDR3 nucleotides are TGTGCCAGCAGTGAATACCTCAGGAGCGGAGAAAAACTGTTTTTT. This sequence encodes CASSEYLRSGEKLFF.

The chain recombines TRBV10-3 with TRBJ2-1, with 7 bases that match TRBD2. This CDR3 contains 12 residues. Germline-derived CDR1 and CDR2 are ENHRY and SYGVKD. J was trimmed by 5 bases and V by 8 bases; bases with no gene match: 3. The CDR3 here is CAIVAGNNEQFF. CDR3 DNA sequence: TGTGCCATCGTAGCGGGTAACAATGAGCAGTTCTTC.

The table lists this clonotype with many counts. CDR3: CAISDGKSSYNEQFF. In DNA, the CDR3 is TGTGCCATCAGTGACGGAAAAAGCTCCTACAATGAGCAGTTCTTC. The chain uses TRBV10-3 and TRBJ2-1; D gene ambiguous. V was cut by 3 bases and J by 0 bases, with 9 bases left in between. Germline CDR1 and CDR2: ENHRY and SYGVKD. The CDR3 totals 15 residues.

The chain carries TRBV4-3 and TRBJ2-3; TRBD2 matches 9 bases. The CDR3 is made up of 17 amino acids. In germline, CDR1 is LGHNA, CDR2 YSLEER. V lost 0 bases, J lost 3 bases, and 7 bases stayed unmatched. The CDR3 reads CASSQDYGLAGTDTQYF. Written as DNA, the CDR3 is TGCGCCAGCAGCCAAGATTACGGGCTAGCGGGGACAGATACGCAGTATTTT.

This clonotype showed up many times. The V call is TRBV7-6, the J call TRBJ2-7; a possible D gene is TRBD2 (6 bases). The CDR3 length is 15 residues. Germline values: CDR1 SGHVS, CDR2 FNYEAQ. V was shortened by 5 bases and J by 8 bases, with 22 bases between the two germline ends. The CDR3 sequence is CASSTGTASPNQQYF. Written as DNA, the CDR3 is TGTGCCAGCAGCACCGGGACTGCCTCTCCTAACCAGCAGTACTTC. The variable domain in full, completed from reference TRBV7-6 and TRBJ2-7, reads GAGVSQSPRYKVTKRGQDVALRCDPISGHVSLYWYRQALGQGPEFLTYFNYEAQQDKSGLPNDRFSAERPEGSISTLTIQRTEQRDSAMYRCASSTGTASPNQQYFGPGTRLTVT.

This clonotype appeared many times. The chain employs TRBV5-1 and TRBJ2-3; D not certain. Germline V CDR1 and CDR2: SGHRS, YFSETQ. V lost 4 bases, J lost 7 bases, and 16 bases lay in between. The CDR3 runs 14 residues. The CDR3 spells CASSPPTRSHTQYF. The CDR3 bases are TGCGCCAGCAGCCCACCGACCCGGTCGCATACGCAGTATTTT.